The clone carrying this T cell receptor (beta chain) has ten or more counts. Genomic DNA was employed as the template in profiling TCR beta VDJ and CDR3. TCRdb itself ran the reads through MiXCR, one entry per CDR3 protein. The sample holds more than 150,000 distinct CDR3 sequences, 48% seen once. This entry comes from a study of CD8+CD57+ T cells in acquired aplastic anemia. CDR3 length: 14 residues. V lost 3 bases and J lost 3, with 11 bases in between. Germline V gene data show CDR1 as LNHDA and CDR2 as SQIVND (reference sequence). In patients chosen for sequencing, flow cytometry had shown CD8+CD57+ cell expansion.

The sample consisted of sorted CD4+, CD8+, or CD8+CD57+ T cells (not recorded which) from PBMCs. The J gene is TRBJ1-2, the V gene TRBV19; D may be TRBD1 (6 bases). This TCR was recovered from a human donor with aplastic anemia. CDR3 residues: CASSMRQGYYGYTF. CDR3 nucleotides: TGTGCCAGTAGTATGCGGCAGGGGTACTATGGCTACACCTTC. Looking up the rest from reference TRBV19 and TRBJ1-2 gives the full variable domain: DGGITQSPKYLFRKEGQNVTLSCEQNLNHDAMYWYRQDPGQGLRLIYYSQIVNDFQKGDIAEGYSVSREKKESFPLTVTSAQKNPTAFYLCASSMRQGYYGYTFGSGTRLTVV.